The 25 T cell receptor beta chains reported below all come from one sample, sequenced in a study of siplizumab effects on memory and regulatory T cells. Clones were sequenced by immunoSEQ multiplex PCR, and TCRdb holds only the in-frame ones, with some missing. Here the sample spans 45,000 to 50,000 clones, about 90% being singletons. Sample: naive CD8+ T cells sorted from blood. These TCRs come from a human donor in good health.

J is TRBJ2-7 and V is TRBV5-1, with D tentatively TRBD1 (6 bases). The CDR3 is made up of 15 amino acids. V lost 4 bases to trimming and J lost 3 bases, with 17 bases between them. Looked up from germline, CDR1 is SGHRS and CDR2 is YFSETQ. The CDR3 here is CASSPDSPSVYEQYF. DNA for the CDR3: TGCGCCAGCAGCCCGGACAGTCCCTCCGTCTACGAGCAGTACTTC.

This clone came up once. Here the CDR3 DNA reads TGTGCCAGCAGTTTTGTGAGGGCTCAAAATCAGCCCCAGCATTTT. Its protein product is CASSFVRAQNQPQHF. The chain recombines TRBV28 with TRBJ1-5; D is ambiguous. The length of the CDR3 is 15 residues. Trimming took 3 bases from V and 4 from J, leaving 13 bases between them. The germline CDR1 and CDR2 sequences are MDHEN and SYDVKM.

The chain joins TRBV12-5 to TRBJ1-1; D unclear. V lost 4 bases and J lost 7, with 10 bases in between. Germline CDR1 reads LGHNT; CDR2 reads FRNRAP. This CDR3 contains 12 residues. Here the CDR3 reads CASGSLKNEAFF. The CDR3 region has the DNA TGTGCTAGTGGTTCCCTTAAAAATGAAGCTTTCTTT.

The rearrangement links TRBV21-1 to TRBJ1-1. TRBV21-1 is listed as a pseudogene. The CDR3 totals 14 residues. CDR3 protein: CASSKIGGVTEAFF. The CDR3, as DNA: TGTGCCAGCAGCAAAATTGGGGGGGTGACTGAAGCTTTCTTT.

This chain connects TRBV4-1 to TRBJ1-2; D unresolved. Trimming took 0 bases from V and 8 from J, leaving 13 bases between them. From germline, CDR1 is MGHRA and CDR2 YSYEKL. The CDR3 is made up of 14 amino acids. The CDR3 bases are TGCGCCAGCAGCCAAGAATCACTGGACGAGGGCTACACCTTC. The encoded protein is CASSQESLDEGYTF.

The chain recombines TRBV14 with TRBJ2-3, with 9 bases lining up with TRBD2. The CDR3 length is 15 residues. The germline V gene encodes CDR1 SGHDN and CDR2 FVKESK. With 5 bases clipped from V and 2 bases from J, the junction kept 5 bases outside the gene matches. This CDR3 reads CASSGLAGFTDTQYF. Written as DNA, the CDR3 is TGTGCCAGCAGCGGCCTAGCGGGGTTCACAGATACGCAGTATTTT.

The V gene is TRBV7-6, the J gene TRBJ2-7; 8 nucleotides align to TRBD2. Germline V gene data show CDR1 as SGHVS and CDR2 as FNYEAQ. The CDR3 is 13 residues long. The trim removed 5 bases at V and 7 bases at J, leaving 7 bases unmatched. The CDR3 protein is CASSLGLAGEQYF. The CDR3 DNA follows: TGTGCCAGCAGCCTCGGACTAGCTGGTGAGCAGTACTTC.

V gene TRBV9 combines with J gene TRBJ2-3; 10 bases agree with TRBD1. The V gene end was trimmed by 3 bases and the J gene end by 1 base; junction bases not matched to a gene: 5. Per germline, CDR1 SGDLS and CDR2 YYNGEE. The CDR3 runs 16 residues. DNA of the CDR3: TGTGCCAGCAGCGCCGGGACAGGGGACGGCACAGATACGCAGTATTTT. It yields the protein CASSAGTGDGTDTQYF.

The chain employs TRBV9 and TRBJ2-5, with D perhaps TRBD1 (5 bases). V dropped 0 bases and J dropped 4 bases, with 13 bases sitting between them. Per germline, CDR1 SGDLS and CDR2 YYNGEE. This CDR3 comprises 15 residues. CDR3 sequence: CASSVEGRAPETQYF. Written as DNA, the CDR3 is TGTGCCAGCAGCGTAGAGGGCAGGGCCCCAGAGACCCAGTACTTC.

DNA of the CDR3: TGTGCCAGCAGCCGCGGCGGACAGGGAATCTCCTACGAGCAGTACTTC. It encodes CASSRGGQGISYEQYF. The chain recombines TRBV7-9 with TRBJ2-7; 8 bases line up with TRBD1. CDR3 size: 16 residues. The ends lost 5 bases at V and 0 bases at J; junction bases unmatched: 9. The V gene's germline CDR1 is SEHNR and CDR2 FQNEAQ (reference sequence).

The J gene is TRBJ1-2, the V gene TRBV7-8; D is undetermined. The ends were cut back, 3 bases at V and 0 bases at J, with 17 bases in the middle. CDR3 size: 17 residues. Looked up from germline, CDR1 is SGHVS and CDR2 is FQNEAQ. The CDR3 loop reads CASSFPGGRSSNYGYTF. CDR3 bases: TGTGCCAGCAGCTTTCCAGGTGGGAGATCGTCTAACTATGGCTACACCTTC.

The chain has TRBV6-5 and TRBJ2-1; possibly TRBD1 or TRBD2 for D (7 bases each). Germline assignment: CDR1 MNHEY and CDR2 SVGAGI. This CDR3 spans 15 amino acids. The V end was cut by 1 base, the J end by 4 bases, with 11 bases between. CDR3 protein: CASSYYQGGYNEQFF. Written as DNA, the CDR3 is TGTGCCAGCAGTTACTACCAGGGGGGGTACAATGAGCAGTTCTTC.

Here the CDR3 DNA reads TGTGCCAGCAGCCCGTGGGTAAGCTCCTACGAGCAGTACTTC. Its protein product is CASSPWVSSYEQYF. The V gene is TRBV7-3, the J gene TRBJ2-7; D not resolved. The CDR3 consists of 14 residues. Germline assignment: CDR1 SGHTA and CDR2 FQGTGA. Trimming pared 5 bases from V and 0 bases from J, leaving 11 bases between.

This chain links TRBV6-5 with TRBJ2-1, with unresolved D. V was pared by 0 bases and J by 4 bases, with 4 bases between. The germline V gene encodes CDR1 MNHEY and CDR2 SVGAGI. The CDR3 totals 13 residues. The CDR3 DNA reads TGTGCCAGCAGTTACTCCGAGTACAATGAGCAGTTCTTC. Translation: CASSYSEYNEQFF.

V gene TRBV27 combines with J gene TRBJ1-1, with D perhaps TRBD1 (5 bases). The CDR3 is 14 residues long. The ends were cut back, 2 bases at V and 5 bases at J, with 12 bases in the middle. Germline V lookup: CDR1 MNHEY, CDR2 SMNVEV (reference sequence). CDR3 region: CASSLAGLGTEAFF. For the CDR3, the DNA is TGTGCCAGCAGTTTAGCAGGGTTGGGAACTGAAGCTTTCTTT.

The rearrangement joins TRBV7-3 to TRBJ2-7; the match to TRBD1 covers 7 bases. Trimming removed 5 bases from V and 3 bases from J; junction bases left unmatched: 16. The CDR3 consists of 17 residues. Germline-derived CDR1 and CDR2 are SGHTA and FQGTGA. The CDR3 sequence is CASSLQETGKDSYEQYF. The CDR3 coding sequence is TGTGCCAGCAGCCTCCAGGAGACAGGGAAGGATAGCTACGAGCAGTACTTC.

The J gene is TRBJ1-2, the V gene TRBV6-1; D gene ambiguous. V lost 7 bases, J lost 3 bases, and 9 bases lay in between. Germline V gene sequence: CDR1 MNHNS, CDR2 SASEGT. The CDR3 loop spans 12 amino acids. For the CDR3, the DNA is TGTGCCAGCAACCAGGACCACTATGGCTACACCTTC. This gives the protein CASNQDHYGYTF.

V is TRBV7-9 and J is TRBJ1-3, with unresolved D. This CDR3 has 15 amino acids. V gave up 5 bases and J gave up 1 base, with 12 bases separating them. Germline V CDR1 and CDR2: SEHNR, FQNEAQ (reference sequence). The CDR3 spells CASSPPVRSGNTIYF. DNA of the CDR3: TGTGCCAGCAGCCCTCCGGTGAGATCTGGAAACACCATATATTTT.

The chain employs TRBV27 and TRBJ1-1; D remains unclear. V was cut by 0 bases and J by 4 bases, with 12 bases left in between. Germline V CDR1 and CDR2: MNHEY, SMNVEV (reference sequence). This CDR3 region has 15 residues. The DNA of the CDR3 is TGTGCCAGCAGTTTATCCGAGATGGCCGGCACTGAAGCTTTCTTT. Translating it yields CASSLSEMAGTEAFF.

This clone appeared once. The chain is built from TRBV27 and TRBJ1-4; D may be TRBD1 (5 bases). The CDR3 totals 14 residues. CDR1 MNHEY and CDR2 SMNVEV come from the germline V gene (reference sequence). V was trimmed by 4 bases and J by 8 bases, leaving 14 bases between them. CDR3 nucleotide sequence: TGTGCCAGCAGTTCCCGGGGGGATGGGGAAAAACTGTTTTTT. As protein: CASSSRGDGEKLFF. The whole variable domain, filled in from reference TRBV27 and TRBJ1-4, reads EAQVTQNPRYLITVTGKKLTVTCSQNMNHEYMSWYRQDPGLGLRQIYYSMNVEVTDKGDVPEGYKVSRKEKRNFPLILESPSPNQTSLYFCASSSRGDGEKLFFGSGTQLSVL.

This rearrangement joins TRBV7-8 to TRBJ2-3, with a weak D call TRBD1 (6 bases). The V gene lost 3 bases and the J gene lost 8 bases, with 18 bases spanning the gap. The CDR3 is made up of 15 amino acids. Per germline, CDR1 SGHVS and CDR2 FQNEAQ. The CDR3 nucleotides are TGTGCCAGCAGCTTGAGGGACACCCTTCCCGGTACGCAGTATTTT. This codes for CASSLRDTLPGTQYF.

The V and J genes are TRBV7-9 and TRBJ2-7, with TRBD2 matching 7 bases. Germline V gene lookup returns CDR1 SEHNR and CDR2 FQNEAQ (reference sequence). V shed 5 bases and J 0 bases; nucleotides not matched to a gene: 7. The CDR3 contains 15 residues. CDR3 DNA sequence: TGTGCCAGCAGCCCATCCGGGGGGAGCTCCTACGAGCAGTACTTC. Translating gives CASSPSGGSSYEQYF.

V and J are TRBV6-5 and TRBJ2-1; 8 nucleotides agree with TRBD2. The V gene's germline CDR1 is MNHEY and CDR2 SVGAGI. The CDR3 loop spans 14 amino acids. V trimming: 2 bases; J trimming: 10 bases; junction bases outside the gene matches: 7. CDR3 nucleotides: TGTGCCAGCAGTTACCGGGGGGGGGTGCGGGAGCAGTTCTTC. Encoded protein: CASSYRGGVREQFF.

The chain carries TRBV10-2 and TRBJ2-7, with 9 bases fitting TRBD1. Germline trimming cut 7 bases from V and 2 bases from J; bases unmatched to any gene: 6. CDR3 length equals 14 residues. Germline-derived CDR1 and CDR2 are WSHSY and SAAADI. CDR3 sequence (DNA): TGCGCCAGCATAGACGGGACAGGGCCCTACGAGCAGTACTTC. It codes for CASIDGTGPYEQYF.

The rearrangement links TRBV4-1 to TRBJ2-1; TRBD1 matches 10 bases. CDR3 length: 18 residues. With V trimmed by 3 bases and J by 6 bases, 14 bases remained unmatched. Per the germline V gene, CDR1 is MGHRA and CDR2 is YSYEKL. The CDR3 DNA reads as TGCGCCAGCAGCCATGACCCGGGACAGGGGAAAGGAGGCAATGAGCAGTTCTTC. Amino acid sequence: CASSHDPGQGKGGNEQFF.